Presented here are 22 T cell receptor beta chains from one specimen sequenced in a study of shared clonotypes between healthy human individuals. Clones were sequenced by immunoSEQ multiplex PCR, and TCRdb holds only the in-frame ones, with some missing. The sample lists some 630,000 clones, about 78% occurring once. Sample: memory CD4+ T cells sorted from blood. Subset reported: CD45RA-negative fraction. Receptors originate from a woman between 25 and 40 years old in good health.

This clone was detected only a few times. This chain's CDR3 is CASSEIPGQGFEQYF. The DNA for the CDR3 is TGTGCCAGCAGTGAAATTCCGGGACAGGGATTCGAGCAGTACTTC. The chain is built from TRBV6-1 and TRBJ2-7, with 9 positions matching TRBD1. The junction had 8 bases not matched to a gene; V was cut back by 2 bases and J by 6 bases. Looked up from germline, CDR1 is MNHNS and CDR2 is SASEGT. This CDR3 spans 15 amino acids.

The chain joins TRBV15 to TRBJ2-2; D perhaps matches TRBD2 (6 bases). The germline V gene has CDR1 LNHNV and CDR2 YYDKDF (reference sequence). The V gene lost 0 bases and the J gene lost 4 bases, with 9 bases spanning the gap. The CDR3 has 15 residues. The chain's CDR3 is CATSRDREITGELFF. The CDR3 DNA is TGTGCCACCAGCAGAGACCGGGAGATCACCGGGGAGCTGTTTTTT.

The V and J genes are TRBV20-1 and TRBJ1-1; the D is unclear. The germline CDR1 and CDR2 sequences are DFQATT and SNEGSKA (reference sequence). The CDR3 runs 11 residues. V lost 5 bases to trimming and J lost 7 bases, with 11 bases between them. CDR3 DNA sequence: TGCAGTGCTGGACTGTTAAGTGAAGCTTTCTTT. Translating gives CSAGLLSEAFF.

CDR3 bases: TGTGCCAGCAGTTTAACGGACAGGGAAACTACCCAGCATTTT. Residues: CASSLTDRETTQHF. The chain recombines TRBV5-5 with TRBJ1-5, with TRBD1 identical over 8 bases. Germline loops: CDR1 SGHKS, CDR2 YYEKEE (reference sequence). The J segment lost 11 bases and the V segment lost 5 bases, leaving 12 bases of the junction unmatched. The CDR3 totals 14 residues. Variable domain in full (rest from reference TRBV5-5 and TRBJ1-5): DAGVTQSPTHLIKTRGQQVTLRCSPISGHKSVSWYQQVLGQGPQFIFQYYEKEERGRGNFPDRFSARQFPNYSSELNVNALLLGDSALYLCASSLTDRETTQHFGDGTRLSIL.

This clone was recorded a few times. The V and J genes are TRBV30 and TRBJ2-5; D could derive from TRBD1 or TRBD2 (5 bases each). Per germline, CDR1 GTSNPN and CDR2 SVGIG (reference sequence). This CDR3 region has 14 residues. Trimming left V 3 bases short and J 5 bases short, with 16 bases between. The CDR3 is CAWSAHGASETQYF. CDR3 sequence (DNA): TGTGCCTGGAGCGCACACGGGGCGAGTGAGACCCAGTACTTC.

The CDR3 bases are TGTGCCAGCCCTACACAGGGGTTAGGCAATCAGCCCCAGCATTTT. Its protein is CASPTQGLGNQPQHF. V and J are TRBV6-4 and TRBJ1-5; 7 positions match TRBD1. CDR1 and CDR2 from the germline V gene are MRHNA and SNTAGT. Unmatched junction bases numbered 9, after V lost 8 bases and J lost 2 bases. The CDR3 length is 15 residues.

The chain is built from TRBV5-1 and TRBJ2-1, with a weak D call TRBD1 (5 bases). CDR1 SGHRS and CDR2 YFSETQ come from the germline V gene. CDR3 length: 15 residues. The ends were cut back, 4 bases at V and 3 bases at J, with 14 bases in the middle. CDR3 protein: CASSPDTRDYNEQFF. CDR3 nucleotides: TGCGCCAGCAGCCCTGATACCAGGGACTACAATGAGCAGTTCTTC.

The rearrangement links TRBV7-9 to TRBJ2-2; 7 positions match TRBD1. Germline CDR1 SEHNR, CDR2 FQNEAQ (reference sequence). The ends lost 6 bases at V and 6 bases at J; junction bases unmatched: 16. The CDR3 extends over 17 amino acids. For the CDR3, the DNA is TGTGCCAGCAGTTACAACAGGGGTGGGGCGACGCCCGGGGAGCTGTTTTTT. Encoded protein: CASSYNRGGATPGELFF.

DNA for the CDR3: TGTGCCAGCAACAGAGGCAGCTCCTACAATGAGCAGTTCTTC. This translates into CASNRGSSYNEQFF. The J gene is TRBJ2-1, the V gene TRBV6-1; no clear D gene. V was trimmed by 7 bases and J by 0 bases, leaving 10 bases between them. Per germline, CDR1 MNHNS and CDR2 SASEGT. The length of the CDR3 is 14 residues.

The chain uses TRBV5-1 and TRBJ1-4; TRBD1 aligns across 8 bases. CDR3 size: 16 residues. J was trimmed by 6 bases and V by 1 base; bases with no gene match: 8. Per germline, CDR1 SGHRS and CDR2 YFSETQ. CDR3 DNA: TGCGCCAGCAGCTTGAACGGACAGGGTGGTTATGAAAAACTGTTTTTT. Translation: CASSLNGQGGYEKLFF.

The gene calls are TRBV4-2 and TRBJ2-2, with TRBD2 matching 7 bases. J was trimmed by 6 bases and V by 4 bases; bases with no gene match: 5. Looked up from germline, CDR1 is LGHNA and CDR2 is YNFKEQ. The CDR3 is 14 amino acids. This CDR3 is CASSPRGTAGELFF. The CDR3 DNA reads TGTGCCAGCAGCCCGCGGGGGACGGCCGGGGAGCTGTTTTTT.

The chain joins TRBV27 to TRBJ1-2; 10 bases fit TRBD1. The CDR3 is 16 amino acids. With V trimmed by 6 bases and J by 3 bases, 10 bases remained unmatched. The V gene's germline CDR1 is MNHEY and CDR2 SMNVEV (reference sequence). The CDR3 sequence is CASRTHATGGDYGYTF. CDR3 DNA: TGTGCCAGCAGAACCCATGCGACAGGGGGCGACTATGGCTACACCTTC.

This clone was recorded many times. The J gene is TRBJ1-2, the V gene TRBV4-2; no reliable D call. The V end lost 1 base, the J end lost 0 bases, and 9 bases lay between the germline ends. The CDR3 spans 15 residues. Germline loops: CDR1 LGHNA, CDR2 YNFKEQ. Here the CDR3 reads CASSQVLLSNYGYTF. The CDR3, as DNA: TGTGCCAGCAGCCAAGTACTATTGTCTAACTATGGCTACACCTTC.

The rearrangement joins TRBV19 to TRBJ2-1, with a weak D call TRBD1 (5 bases). CDR3 length equals 15 residues. From germline, CDR1 is LNHDA and CDR2 SQIVND (reference sequence). V lost 7 bases and J lost 6, with 19 bases in between. The CDR3: CASTKGVGLPNEQFF. The CDR3 DNA is TGTGCCAGTACCAAAGGGGTTGGGCTTCCCAATGAGCAGTTCTTC.

The genes are TRBV10-3 and TRBJ1-2; D is undetermined. This CDR3 has 16 residues. In germline, CDR1 is ENHRY, CDR2 SYGVKD. Trimming stripped 0 bases from V and 2 bases from J, with 13 bases between. The CDR3 protein is CAISESRGSGNYGYTF. CDR3 in DNA: TGTGCCATCAGTGAGTCGAGAGGGTCGGGGAACTATGGCTACACCTTC.

CDR3 in DNA: TGTGCCAGCAGTCCTGTTGAACACGAGCAGTACTTC. Its protein is CASSPVEHEQYF. The rearrangement uses TRBV7-9 and TRBJ2-7; D is uncertain. V lost 6 bases to trimming and J lost 5 bases, with 11 bases between them. The CDR3 consists of 12 residues. In germline, CDR1 is SEHNR, CDR2 FQNEAQ (reference sequence).

V and J are TRBV30 and TRBJ2-1; 7 nucleotides align to TRBD1. Trimming at V came to 0 bases and at J to 5 bases, leaving 10 bases not matched to a gene. The length of the CDR3 is 16 residues. Looked up from germline, CDR1 is GTSNPN and CDR2 is SVGIG (reference sequence). The CDR3 region is CAWSVLGRGIHNEQFF. The CDR3 region has the DNA TGTGCCTGGAGTGTACTGGGCAGGGGGATACACAATGAGCAGTTCTTC.

This clone was detected once. The chain has TRBV9 and TRBJ1-5; D unclear. This CDR3 spans 14 amino acids. CDR1 is SGDLS and CDR2 is YYNGEE in the germline V gene. V gave up 3 bases and J gave up 2 bases, with 9 bases separating them. The DNA for the CDR3 is TGTGCCAGCAGCGCCGACCAGGGCAATCAGCCCCAGCATTTT. Its translation is CASSADQGNQPQHF. The full variable domain, with the rest looked up from reference TRBV9 and TRBJ1-5, is DSGVTQTPKHLITATGQRVTLRCSPRSGDLSVYWYQQSLDQGLQFLIQYYNGEERAKGNILERFSAQQFPDLHSELNLSSLELGDSALYFCASSADQGNQPQHFGDGTRLSIL.

The chain couples TRBV6-4 to TRBJ2-1; 9 nucleotides line up with TRBD1. The germline gives CDR1 MRHNA, CDR2 SNTAGT. With V trimmed by 2 bases and J by 9 bases, 8 bases remained unmatched. The CDR3 length is 15 residues. In nucleotides, the CDR3 is TGTGCCAGCAGTGACGGGGACAGGGAATTCGGTGAGCAGTTCTTC. This translates into CASSDGDREFGEQFF.

The chain links TRBV6-1 to TRBJ1-2; 9 nucleotides agree with TRBD1. CDR3 size: 12 residues. Germline V gene data show CDR1 as MNHNS and CDR2 as SASEGT. V gave up 10 bases and J gave up 8 bases; unmatched junction bases: 8. This CDR3 is CATLGDRVGYTF. The CDR3 DNA follows: TGTGCCACCCTGGGGGACAGGGTGGGCTACACCTTC.

This clone was observed a few times. This chain uses TRBV7-2 with TRBJ2-7; D unresolved. The V and J ends lost 6 bases and 6 bases respectively, with 9 bases between them. The CDR3 extends over 11 amino acids. The germline CDR1 and CDR2 sequences are SGHTA and FQGNSA. CDR3 sequence (DNA): TGTGCCAGCAGTTCCTTCTCCGAGCAGTACTTC. Its protein is CASSSFSEQYF.

The table lists this clone with a few counts. V is TRBV5-1 and J is TRBJ2-7, with TRBD1 matching over 11 bases. The V gene's germline CDR1 is SGHRS and CDR2 YFSETQ. There are 14 residues in the CDR3. Unmatched junction bases numbered 7, after V lost 4 bases and J lost 7 bases. The CDR3, as DNA: TGCGCCAGCAGCGAGCGGACAGGGGGCTGGGAGCAGTACTTC. It translates to CASSERTGGWEQYF.